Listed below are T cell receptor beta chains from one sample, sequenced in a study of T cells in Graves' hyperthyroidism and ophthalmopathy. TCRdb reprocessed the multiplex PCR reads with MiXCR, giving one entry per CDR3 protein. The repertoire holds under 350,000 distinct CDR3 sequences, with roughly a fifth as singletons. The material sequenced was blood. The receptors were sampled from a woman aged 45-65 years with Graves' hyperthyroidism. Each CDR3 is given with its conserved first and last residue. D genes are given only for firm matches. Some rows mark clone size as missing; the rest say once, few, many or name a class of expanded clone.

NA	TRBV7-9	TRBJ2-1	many	TGTGCCAGCAGCTTAGCTTATAAGGGGCGCAATGAGCAGTTCTTC	CASSLAYKGRNEQFF
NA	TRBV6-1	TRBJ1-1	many	TGTGCCAGCAGAACTGGGATGACGACCAACACTGAAGCTTTCTTT	CASRTGMTTNTEAFF
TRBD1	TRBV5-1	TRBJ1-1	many	TGCGCCAGCAGCTTGCAGGGACAGACTAACACTGAAGCTTTCTTT	CASSLQGQTNTEAFF
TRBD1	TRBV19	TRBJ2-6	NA	TGTGCCAGTAGTATTTTGCGTCCTGGACAGGGGGTCGCTGGGGCCAACGTCCTGACTTTC	CASSILRPGQGVAGANVLTF
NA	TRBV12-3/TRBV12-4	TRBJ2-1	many	TGTGCCAGCAGTTTGGGGGGGACACACAATGAGCAGTTCTTC	CASSLGGTHNEQFF
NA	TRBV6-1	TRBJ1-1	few	TGTGCCAGCTTTAACAGGGTGGGGAACACTGAAGCTTTCTTT	CASFNRVGNTEAFF
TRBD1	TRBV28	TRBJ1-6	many	TGTGCCAGCAGTTTCTCGACAGGGGACTATTCACCCCTCCACTTT	CASSFSTGDYSPLHF
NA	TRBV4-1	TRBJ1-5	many	TGCGCCAGCAGCCAAGAGGTTGGGGGCCCAAAGCAGCCCCAGCATTTT	CASSQEVGGPKQPQHF
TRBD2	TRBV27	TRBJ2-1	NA	TGTGCCAGCAGTGTGTGGCTAGCGGGAGGGTTCTCCTACAATGAGCAGTTCTTC	CASSVWLAGGFSYNEQFF
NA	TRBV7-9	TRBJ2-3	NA	TGTGCCAGCAGCGAGCCTACCGGGGGGCGGGGAGATACGCAGTATTTT	CASSEPTGGRGDTQYF
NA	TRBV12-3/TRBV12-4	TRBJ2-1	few	TGTGCCAGCACCTCCAAGGACTTCCCTCCCTACAATGAGCAGTTCTTC	CASTSKDFPPYNEQFF
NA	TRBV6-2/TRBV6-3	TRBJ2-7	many	TGTGCCAGCAGTTACTCCTGGTTGGGAAGAGACTACGAGCAGTACTTC	CASSYSWLGRDYEQYF
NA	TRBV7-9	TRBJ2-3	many	TGTGCCAGCAGCCCGGACGGAAGACTTACTAGCACAGATACGCAGTATTTT	CASSPDGRLTSTDTQYF
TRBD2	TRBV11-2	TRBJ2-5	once	TGTGCCAGCAGCCTAGTGGGCGGGAGTGGAGAGACCCAGTACTTC	CASSLVGGSGETQYF
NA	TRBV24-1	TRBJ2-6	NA	TGTGCCACCAGTGACTCCCGACAGTTCTGGGCCAACGTCCTGACTTTC	CATSDSRQFWANVLTF
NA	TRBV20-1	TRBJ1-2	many	TGCAGTGCTTGGACAGATACTATGAAGGGCTACACCTTC	CSAWTDTMKGYTF
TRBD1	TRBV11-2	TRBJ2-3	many	TGTGCCAGCAGCCAGATGGACAGGGGGCTGACAGATACGCAGTATTTT	CASSQMDRGLTDTQYF
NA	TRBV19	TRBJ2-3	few	TGTGCCAGTAGTGGGGGGAGTTTTTCCCTCACAGATACGCAGTATTTT	CASSGGSFSLTDTQYF
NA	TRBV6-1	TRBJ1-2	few	TGTGCCAGCAGTGAACGGACTAACTATGGCTACACCTTC	CASSERTNYGYTF
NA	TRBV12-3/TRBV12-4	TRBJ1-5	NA	TGTGCCAGCAGTCCGCGCGGATATAGCAATCAGCCCCAGCATTTT	CASSPRGYSNQPQHF
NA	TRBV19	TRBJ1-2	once	TGTGCCACGACGGACAGACCTAACTATGGCTACACCTTC	CATTDRPNYGYTF
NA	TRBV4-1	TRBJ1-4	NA	TGCGCCAGCAGCCAAGTCCTTTCGGAAAAACTGTTTTTT	CASSQVLSEKLFF
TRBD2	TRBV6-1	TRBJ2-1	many	TGTGCCAGCATAGGTTCCCCCAGCGGGGGGGCTGGGGAGCAGTTCTTC	CASIGSPSGGAGEQFF
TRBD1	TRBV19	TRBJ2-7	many	TGTGCCAGTAGTGAACAGGGGGCGGACTACGAGCAGTACTTC	CASSEQGADYEQYF
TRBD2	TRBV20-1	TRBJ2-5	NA	TGCAGTGCTGGGACTAGCGGGGAAGACCAAGAGACCCAGTACTTC	CSAGTSGEDQETQYF
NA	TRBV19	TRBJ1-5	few	TGTGCCAGTAACCATCAGGGGTTCGGCAATCAGCCCCAGCATTTT	CASNHQGFGNQPQHF
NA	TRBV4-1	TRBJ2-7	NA	TGCGCCAGCAGCTCCCGGGGCGGGTACGCGCAGTACTTC	CASSSRGGYAQYF
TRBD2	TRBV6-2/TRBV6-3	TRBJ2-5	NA	TGTGCCAGCAGTTACTCCGGGAGGGCCGGGCAAGAGACCCAGTACTTC	CASSYSGRAGQETQYF
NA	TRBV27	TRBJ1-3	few	TGTGCCAGCAGTGAAAATACCGCTGGAAACACCATATATTTT	CASSENTAGNTIYF
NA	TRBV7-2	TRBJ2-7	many	TGTGCCAGCAGCCTTTTCCGTAACGAGCAGTACTTC	CASSLFRNEQYF
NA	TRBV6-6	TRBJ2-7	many	TGTGCCAGCAGTTACTCTTCCCCACTCTCAACCTCCTACGAGCAGTACTTC	CASSYSSPLSTSYEQYF
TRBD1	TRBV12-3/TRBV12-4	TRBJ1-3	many	TGTGCCAGCAGTTTAGCGACAGGGTACACCATATATTTT	CASSLATGYTIYF
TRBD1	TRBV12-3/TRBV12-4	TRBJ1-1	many	TGTGCCAGCAGTTTACCCGGGACAGGGGGCACTGAAGCTTTCTTT	CASSLPGTGGTEAFF
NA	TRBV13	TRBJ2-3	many	TGTGCCAGCAGCTTAAGGTTGCAGGGAGAAGATACGCAGTATTTT	CASSLRLQGEDTQYF
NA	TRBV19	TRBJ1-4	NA	TGTGCCACCGCAGGGTGGGAGGAAAAACTGTTTTTT	CATAGWEEKLFF
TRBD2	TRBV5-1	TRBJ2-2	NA	TGCGCCAGCAGCTTGGTCGTGACTAGCGGGAGTGGGGAGCTGTTTTTT	CASSLVVTSGSGELFF
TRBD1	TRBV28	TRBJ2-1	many	TGTGCCAGCAGCCCCGCAGGACAGGGGAGGTACAATGAGCAGTTCTTC	CASSPAGQGRYNEQFF
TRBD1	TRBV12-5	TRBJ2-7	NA	TGTGCTAGTGGACCCCGGGACAGTACCTACGAGCAGTACTTC	CASGPRDSTYEQYF
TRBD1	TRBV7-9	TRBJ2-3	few	TGTGCCAGCAGTCTAGGGGACAGGGGGCCCTTCCGCACAGATACGCAGTATTTT	CASSLGDRGPFRTDTQYF
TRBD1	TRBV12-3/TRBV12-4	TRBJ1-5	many	TGTGCCAGCAGCACTACAGGGGGCATAAGTCAGCCCCAGCATTTT	CASSTTGGISQPQHF
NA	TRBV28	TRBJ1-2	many	TGTGCCAGCAGGGACCCTAGCGACAGAATCGGCACCTTC	CASRDPSDRIGTF
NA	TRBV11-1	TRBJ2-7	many	TGTGCCAGCAGCGGACGGGACCCCCCACACTACGAGCAGTACTTC	CASSGRDPPHYEQYF
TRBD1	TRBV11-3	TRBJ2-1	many	TGTGCCAGCAGCTTAGGGACAGGGTCAGAGAATGAGCAGTTCTTC	CASSLGTGSENEQFF
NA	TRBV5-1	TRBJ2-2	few	TGCGCCAGCAGCTTACAGGGTATAGAAACCGGGGAGCTGTTTTTT	CASSLQGIETGELFF